One sample yielded the 23 T cell receptor beta chains listed below, sequenced in a study of post-analysis software for immune sequencing data. Antigens of these TCRs are unknown. Findings and caveats of the study: Relative to controls, patients had 4 or 5 TRBV segments at higher frequency, with TRBV5-6, TRBV5-1 and TRBV20-1 among these.

The library was made from cDNA and included unique molecular identifiers. One entry per CDR3 protein results from TCRdb running MiXCR on the PCR reads. The data show some 890,000 distinct CDR3 sequences, roughly 50% seen once. The sequenced sample was blood. Receptors were obtained from a girl aged 5-17 years with multiple sclerosis.

The chain uses TRBV7-8 and TRBJ2-1; possible D gene TRBD2, 5 bases. In germline, CDR1 is SGHVS, CDR2 FQNEAQ. Trimming cost V 5 bases and J 12 bases, with 23 bases left between them. The CDR3 contains 15 residues. In DNA, the CDR3 is TGTGCCAGCAGCCCTACGGCAATTAAGGCGGGCCCGCAGTTCTTC. It is translated as CASSPTAIKAGPQFF.

V gene TRBV7-9 combines with J gene TRBJ1-1; TRBD1 matches at 10 bases. CDR3 length: 19 residues. With 2 bases clipped from V and 8 bases from J, the junction kept 20 bases outside the gene matches. Germline values: CDR1 SEHNR, CDR2 FQNEAQ (reference sequence). CDR3 nucleotide sequence: TGTGCCAGCAGCTTATATCTTCGGCGGACAGGGGGAGAGGGCGCGGAAGCTTTCTTT. Translation gives CASSLYLRRTGGEGAEAFF.

The chain combines TRBV5-1 with TRBJ2-1, with 12 positions matching TRBD2. The CDR3 is 17 amino acids. V was clipped by 8 bases and J by 2 bases; unmatched bases: 11. From germline, CDR1 is SGHRS and CDR2 YFSETQ. CDR3 DNA: TGCGCCAGAGAGACGAATCTAGCGGGGGGGCCCTACAATGAGCAGTTCTTC. Translating gives CARETNLAGGPYNEQFF.

J is TRBJ2-6 and V is TRBV7-3; TRBD1 matches at 7 bases. V lost 3 bases and J lost 2; bases outside the gene matches: 13. The germline CDR1 and CDR2 sequences are SGHTA and FQGTGA. CDR3 length: 19 amino acids. The CDR3 region is CASSLTPEQGFPGANVLTF. The CDR3 DNA reads as TGTGCCAGCAGCTTGACACCGGAACAGGGGTTTCCTGGGGCCAACGTCCTGACTTTC.

J is TRBJ1-5 and V is TRBV7-6; D unresolved. This CDR3 has 15 residues. The germline V and J ends were trimmed by 3 bases and 3 bases, with 12 bases remaining between them. Germline assignment: CDR1 SGHVS and CDR2 FNYEAQ. This CDR3 is CASSLEPGFNQPQHF. The CDR3, as DNA: TGTGCCAGCAGCTTGGAACCGGGATTCAATCAGCCCCAGCATTTT.

The V and J genes are TRBV20-1 and TRBJ2-4; the match to TRBD2 covers 9 bases. The end of the DNA aligns better with TRBJ2-7, so the J call may be wrong. The V gene's germline CDR1 is DFQATT and CDR2 SNEGSKA (reference sequence). The CDR3 runs to 16 residues. CDR3 region: CSASTSRGGAYDEQYF. The CDR3 region has the DNA TGCAGTGCTAGTACATCCCGCGGGGGGGCGTACGACGAGCAGTACTTC.

CDR3 residues: CSAPGLAGGSSSYNEQFF. CDR3 nucleotides: TGCAGTGCCCCGGGACTAGCGGGAGGATCGAGCTCCTACAATGAGCAGTTCTTC. The chain couples TRBV20-1 to TRBJ2-1, with TRBD2 matching over 15 bases. Germline CDR1 DFQATT, CDR2 SNEGSKA (reference sequence). The CDR3 is 18 amino acids. V gave up 6 bases and J gave up 0 bases; unmatched junction bases: 9.

The chain has TRBV7-8 and TRBJ2-3, with D possibly matching TRBD1 (6 bases). This CDR3 is built from 16 residues. Trimming took 5 bases from V and 0 from J, leaving 15 bases between them. Germline V lookup: CDR1 SGHVS, CDR2 FQNEAQ. In nucleotides, the CDR3 is TGTGCCAGCAGCCCGTGGACAGCAACTAGCACAGATACGCAGTATTTT. Translation gives CASSPWTATSTDTQYF. The whole variable domain, filled in from reference TRBV7-8 and TRBJ2-3, reads GAGVSQSPRYKVAKRGQDVALRCDPISGHVSLFWYQQALGQGPEFLTYFQNEAQLDKSGLPSDRFFAERPEGSVSTLKIQRTQQEDSAVYLCASSPWTATSTDTQYFGPGTRLTVL.

This rearrangement joins TRBV4-2 to TRBJ2-1, with D possibly matching TRBD2 (6 bases). The CDR3 covers 16 residues. V was trimmed by 1 base and J by 1 base, leaving 11 bases between them. The germline V gene encodes CDR1 LGHNA and CDR2 YNFKEQ. The CDR3 nucleotides are TGTGCCAGCAGCCAAGGCGGGGCGGTGTCCTACAATGAGCAGTTCTTC. This gives the protein CASSQGGAVSYNEQFF.

There are a few counts of this clonotype. This chain links TRBV29-1 with TRBJ2-3; a weak D match, TRBD1 (6 bases). CDR1 SQVTM and CDR2 ANQGSEA come from the germline V gene. Trimming took off 6 bases at V and 5 bases at J, with 15 bases between the two ends. The CDR3 has 13 amino acids. The CDR3, as DNA: TGCAGCGTGTGGTCACAGGGTATAGATACGCAGTATTTT. Translated: CSVWSQGIDTQYF.

The J gene is TRBJ2-5, the V gene TRBV25-1; 12 bases are shared with TRBD1. The germline gives CDR1 MGHDK, CDR2 SYGVNS. V trimming: 6 bases; J trimming: 12 bases; junction bases outside the gene matches: 8. CDR3 length: 13 residues. CDR3 amino acids: CASRITGTGGEYF. The CDR3 DNA sequence: TGTGCCAGCAGAATTACCGGGACAGGGGGCGAGTACTTC.

The chain carries TRBV20-1 and TRBJ2-5; TRBD2 aligns across 11 bases. CDR1 and CDR2 from the germline V gene are DFQATT and SNEGSKA (reference sequence). The CDR3 totals 16 residues. V lost 2 bases, J lost 4 bases, and 9 bases stayed unmatched. For the CDR3, the DNA is TGCAGTGCTAGACAACTAGCGGGGGTAAAGGGAGAGACCCAGTACTTC. It codes for CSARQLAGVKGETQYF.

In this sample, this clonotype turned up a few times. The rearrangement joins TRBV20-1 to TRBJ2-1; 7 bases align to TRBD2. Per the germline V gene, CDR1 is DFQATT and CDR2 is SNEGSKA (reference sequence). V lost 1 base and J lost 9; bases outside the gene matches: 6. This CDR3 has 13 amino acids. Here the CDR3 reads CSARGGGPPEQFF. CDR3 in DNA: TGCAGTGCTAGAGGGGGGGGACCACCTGAGCAGTTCTTC.

This clonotype turned up a few times. CDR3 nucleotides: TGTGCCAGCAGCCAGGGCGGCCACAATCAGCCCCAGCATTTT. It is translated as CASSQGGHNQPQHF. The chain uses TRBV7-9 and TRBJ1-5, with a weak D call TRBD1 (5 bases). Deletions cut 5 bases from V and 3 bases from J, with 11 bases between. This CDR3 region has 14 residues. Germline CDR1 SEHNR, CDR2 FQNEAQ (reference sequence). The complete variable domain, with remaining parts taken from reference TRBV7-9 and TRBJ1-5, reads DTGVSQNPRHKITKRGQNVTFRCDPISEHNRLYWYRQTLGQGPEFLTYFQNEAQLEKSRLLSDRFSAERPKGSFSTLEIQRTEQGDSAMYLCASSQGGHNQPQHFGDGTRLSIL.

This chain joins TRBV3-1 and TRBJ2-1; the D gene is possibly TRBD2 (5 bases). The germline V gene has CDR1 LGHDT and CDR2 YNNKEL (reference sequence). The CDR3 sequence is 17 residues long. V dropped 6 bases and J dropped 2 bases, with 20 bases sitting between them. CDR3 amino acids: CASRRGPGIAAYNEQFF. The CDR3 coding sequence is TGTGCCAGCAGACGTGGCCCGGGGATTGCAGCCTACAATGAGCAGTTCTTC.

The gene calls are TRBV20-1 and TRBJ2-5; the D gene is possibly TRBD2 (5 bases). The germline CDR1 and CDR2 sequences are DFQATT and SNEGSKA (reference sequence). This CDR3 has 14 amino acids. With 0 bases removed from V and 3 bases from J, the gap between germline ends came to 11 bases. In DNA form, the CDR3 reads TGCAGTGCTAGAGATATCGCTAGCAAAGAGACCCAGTACTTC. Residues: CSARDIASKETQYF.

The V call is TRBV15, the J call TRBJ1-2, with D maybe TRBD1 (5 bases). Germline values: CDR1 LNHNV, CDR2 YYDKDF (reference sequence). V was shortened by 0 bases and J by 5 bases, with 10 bases between the two germline ends. This CDR3 has 14 amino acids. CDR3 in DNA: TGTGCCACCAGCAGAGAGGGACTGATGTATGGCTACACCTTC. Protein: CATSREGLMYGYTF.

The rearrangement links TRBV7-7 to TRBJ2-3; the D gene could be TRBD1 or TRBD2 (5 bases each). CDR1 and CDR2 (germline): SSHAT, FNYEAQ (reference sequence). This CDR3 comprises 15 residues. V was pared by 2 bases and J by 5 bases, with 14 bases between. The CDR3 loop is CASSLSLARGDTQYF. Here the CDR3 DNA reads TGTGCCAGCAGCTTAAGTCTAGCAAGGGGAGATACGCAGTATTTT.

On this clonotype itself: Germline is not matched at one junction end, which may reflect a read error. J is TRBJ2-4 and V is TRBV29-1, with D perhaps assigned TRBD1 or TRBD2 (5 bases each). The DNA end lines up better with TRBJ2-7; the J call may be wrong. Germline loops: CDR1 SQVTM, CDR2 ANQGSEA. The CDR3 has 13 amino acids. The CDR3 here is CSIDGGPLGEQYF. The CDR3 DNA sequence: TGCAGCATTGATGGGGGTCCTTTGGGCGAGCAGTACTTC.

This clonotype occurred a few times. The chain couples TRBV3-1 to TRBJ2-7; 7 nucleotides line up with TRBD2. The germline V gene encodes CDR1 LGHDT and CDR2 YNNKEL (reference sequence). The V segment lost 6 bases and the J segment 12 bases; nucleotides outside the gene matches: 11. The CDR3 is 12 residues long. In DNA, the CDR3 is TGTGCCAGCAGATACGGGACTACCCACCTGTACTTC. Protein sequence: CASRYGTTHLYF.

This clonotype was counted a few times. V is TRBV5-6 and J is TRBJ2-7, with 8 bases that match TRBD1. In germline, CDR1 is SGHDT, CDR2 YYEEEE. CDR3 length: 14 residues. Trimming at V came to 3 bases and at J to 6 bases, leaving 8 bases not matched to a gene. CDR3 loop: CASSYGSGGGEQYF. In DNA form, the CDR3 reads TGTGCCAGCAGCTACGGGTCAGGGGGCGGCGAGCAGTACTTC.

This clonotype is a singleton in its sample. The rearrangement uses TRBV5-1 and TRBJ2-7, with 11 bases matching TRBD2. The CDR3 is 15 amino acids. Germline trimming cut 4 bases from V and 2 bases from J; bases unmatched to any gene: 5. Germline-derived CDR1 and CDR2 are SGHRS and YFSETQ. This CDR3 reads CASSGLAGGAYEQYF. The CDR3, as DNA: TGCGCCAGCAGCGGGCTAGCGGGGGGTGCCTACGAGCAGTACTTC.

The V gene is TRBV27, the J gene TRBJ2-4; possibly TRBD1 for D (6 bases). Germline V gives CDR1 MNHEY, CDR2 SMNVEV (reference sequence). CDR3 size: 18 residues. Trimming stripped 0 bases from V and 8 bases from J, with 23 bases between. CDR3 protein: CASSLSIPTDSRSDIQYF. Written as DNA, the CDR3 is TGTGCCAGCAGTTTATCTATCCCGACGGACAGTAGATCGGACATTCAGTACTTC.